Each of the 28 T cell receptor beta chains below was sequenced from the same sample in a study of Ad26.COV2.S vaccination and SARS-CoV-2 variants. Profiling relied on immunoSEQ multiplex PCR, and the TCRdb table lists in-frame clones only, not all of them. The profile shows approximately 300,000 clones, around four fifths of them singletons. Treatment noted: roughly 18 received Ad26.COV2.S at low or high dose, single or two shots; several received placebo; per-sample allocation not given. Each sample was drawn 63 days after the first injection (of vaccine or placebo). This sample comprised peripheral blood, obtained in a trial of Ad26.COV2.S vaccine versus placebo. The source of these receptors is a person aged 18 to 65 who received the Ad26.COV2.S COVID-19 vaccine or a placebo.

This chain joins TRBV11-2 and TRBJ1-2, with 9 bases identical to TRBD1. V shed 1 base, J shed 3 bases, and the junction held 6 bases outside the gene matches. The CDR3 totals 16 residues. The germline gives CDR1 SGHAT, CDR2 FQNNGV. Here the CDR3 DNA reads TGTGCCAGCAGCTTAGCCCTGACAGGGGGGTACTATGGCTACACCTTC. It yields the protein CASSLALTGGYYGYTF.

This rearrangement joins TRBV15 to TRBJ1-5; D is undetermined. Germline V gene lookup returns CDR1 LNHNV and CDR2 YYDKDF (reference sequence). CDR3 length equals 13 residues. Trimming left V 6 bases short and J 0 bases short, with 6 bases between. CDR3 in DNA: TGTGCCACCAGGAGGAATAGCAATCAGCCCCAGCATTTT. Protein product: CATRRNSNQPQHF. The variable domain in full, completed from reference TRBV15 and TRBJ1-5, reads DAMVIQNPRYQVTQFGKPVTLSCSQTLNHNVMYWYQQKSSQAPKLLFHYYDKDFNNEADTPDNFQSRRPNTSFCFLDIRSPGLGDTAMYLCATRRNSNQPQHFGDGTRLSIL.

V and J are TRBV9 and TRBJ2-7; 12 positions agree with TRBD1. The germline V gene encodes CDR1 SGDLS and CDR2 YYNGEE. J was trimmed by 5 bases and V by 5 bases; bases with no gene match: 8. The CDR3 loop spans 15 amino acids. The DNA of the CDR3 is TGTGCCAGCAGTGAAGGGACAGGGGGCATGAACGAGCAGTACTTC. Amino acids: CASSEGTGGMNEQYF.

The chain employs TRBV6-5 and TRBJ1-1; D perhaps matches TRBD1 (6 bases). Trimming stripped 3 bases from V and 1 base from J, with 12 bases between. The CDR3 contains 15 residues. CDR1 is MNHEY and CDR2 is SVGAGI in the germline V gene. DNA for the CDR3: TGTGCCAGCAGTTATGATTCAGGGGCGAACACTGAAGCTTTCTTT. As protein: CASSYDSGANTEAFF.

The V and J genes are TRBV3-1 (or the pseudogene TRBV3-2) and TRBJ2-7, with no clear D. The germline gives CDR1 LGHDT, CDR2 YNNKEL (reference sequence). The length of the CDR3 is 12 residues. V shed 4 bases and J shed 6 bases, with 10 bases lying between them. This CDR3 is CASSLRSLEQYF. The CDR3 DNA sequence: TGTGCCAGCAGCCTTCGGTCGCTCGAGCAGTACTTC.

This clone was seen a few times. This rearrangement joins TRBV10-1 to TRBJ1-6; 10 bases map to TRBD1. V lost 5 bases, J lost 8 bases, and 3 bases stayed unmatched. This CDR3 comprises 14 residues. From germline, CDR1 is WNHNN and CDR2 SYGVQD (reference sequence). CDR3 sequence: CASSTGTGDSPLHF. CDR3 coding DNA: TGCGCCAGCAGTACCGGGACAGGGGATTCACCCCTCCACTTT.

J is TRBJ1-5 and V is TRBV4-2; D is perhaps TRBD1 (5 bases). There are 14 residues in the CDR3. The V gene lost 4 bases and the J gene lost 5 bases, with 12 bases spanning the gap. Germline-derived CDR1 and CDR2 are LGHNA and YNFKEQ. CDR3 DNA sequence: TGTGCCAGCAGCCCCCAACAGGACGATCAGCCCCAGCATTTT. Translating it yields CASSPQQDDQPQHF.

This clone was seen only once. This chain uses TRBV5-1 with TRBJ1-1; 8 bases match TRBD1. Germline V CDR1 and CDR2: SGHRS, YFSETQ. The CDR3 contains 13 residues. Germline trimming cut 4 bases from V and 4 bases from J; bases unmatched to any gene: 3. The CDR3 spells CASSPTGVTEAFF. CDR3 bases: TGCGCCAGCAGCCCGACAGGGGTCACTGAAGCTTTCTTT.

Only a few counts were recorded for this clone. The rearrangement uses TRBV2 and TRBJ1-5; weak D call: TRBD1 (5 bases). Trimming pared 4 bases from V and 4 bases from J, leaving 5 bases between. The CDR3 spans 12 residues. Germline-derived CDR1 and CDR2 are SNHLY and FYNNEI. CDR3 residues: CASSGQNQPQHF. DNA of the CDR3: TGTGCCAGCAGTGGACAGAATCAGCCCCAGCATTTT. Full variable domain (rest looked up from reference TRBV2 and TRBJ1-5): EPEVTQTPSHQVTQMGQEVILRCVPISNHLYFYWYRQILGQKVEFLVSFYNNEISEKSEIFDDQFSVERPDGSNFTLKIRSTKLEDSAMYFCASSGQNQPQHFGDGTRLSIL.

V gene TRBV18 combines with J gene TRBJ1-2; D remains ambiguous. Germline CDR1 is KGHSH and CDR2 is LQKENI. The CDR3 sequence is 13 residues long. The V and J ends lost 5 bases and 8 bases respectively, with 15 bases between them. CDR3 in amino acids: CASSSVESGGYTF. The CDR3 DNA reads TGTGCCAGCTCAAGCGTGGAATCGGGCGGCTACACCTTC.

This clone was seen a handful of times. The chain recombines TRBV11-2 with TRBJ1-2, with 7 bases that match TRBD1. Germline CDR1 reads SGHAT; CDR2 reads FQNNGV. The CDR3 has 15 amino acids. Trimming at V came to 4 bases and at J to 5 bases, leaving 10 bases not matched to a gene. The CDR3 nucleotides read TGTGCCAGCAGCTCTACCCGACAGGGTTTTTATGGCTACACCTTC. It yields the protein CASSSTRQGFYGYTF. Full variable domain (outside the CDR3, taken from reference TRBV11-2 and TRBJ1-2): EAGVAQSPRYKIIEKRQSVAFWCNPISGHATLYWYQQILGQGPKLLIQFQNNGVVDDSQLPKDRFSAERLKGVDSTLKIQPAKLEDSAVYLCASSSTRQGFYGYTFGSGTRLTVV.

This rearrangement joins TRBV7-2 to TRBJ1-2, with a tentative D call TRBD1 (6 bases). Trimming took 1 base from V and 2 from J, leaving 11 bases between them. The CDR3 runs 15 residues. Germline values: CDR1 SGHTA, CDR2 FQGNSA. CDR3 nucleotide sequence: TGTGCCAGCAGCTTAGTCACGGGGACAAACTATGGCTACACCTTC. The encoded protein is CASSLVTGTNYGYTF.

The chain uses TRBV5-6 and TRBJ2-3; D ambiguous. Per the germline V gene, CDR1 is SGHDT and CDR2 is YYEEEE. Trimming left V 2 bases short and J 1 base short, with 5 bases between. CDR3 length: 13 residues. This chain's CDR3 is CASSFDRTDTQYF. CDR3 in DNA: TGTGCCAGCAGCTTTGACCGCACAGATACGCAGTATTTT.

The rearrangement uses TRBV3-1 (or the pseudogene TRBV3-2) and TRBJ1-1, with D uncertain. The CDR3 length is 14 residues. Germline V gives CDR1 LGHDT, CDR2 YNNKEL (reference sequence). The germline V and J ends were trimmed by 2 bases and 3 bases, with 10 bases remaining between them. The CDR3 region has the DNA TGTGCCAGCAGCCAATACGACGGGTACACTGAAGCTTTCTTT. It specifies CASSQYDGYTEAFF.

This chain uses TRBV19 with TRBJ2-3, with D perhaps matching TRBD1 (5 bases). V lost 3 bases and J lost 3, with 7 bases in between. CDR3 length: 13 amino acids. Germline values: CDR1 LNHDA, CDR2 SQIVND (reference sequence). The CDR3 bases are TGTGCCAGTAGTATCCCAGGGACAGATACGCAGTATTTT. The encoded protein is CASSIPGTDTQYF.

The CDR3 region has the DNA TGTGCCAGCAGCTACAGGGGTTCTGGGGCCAACGTCCTGACTTTC. This translates into CASSYRGSGANVLTF. The chain is built from TRBV3-1 (or the pseudogene TRBV3-2) and TRBJ2-6, with 7 nucleotides matching TRBD1. The CDR3 has 15 amino acids. The germline CDR1 and CDR2 sequences are LGHDT and YNNKEL (reference sequence). J lost 1 base, V lost 5 bases, and 2 bases had no gene match.

This chain uses TRBV6-5 with TRBJ2-1, with TRBD1 identical over 11 bases. There are 13 residues in the CDR3. Per the germline V gene, CDR1 is MNHEY and CDR2 is SVGAGI. After removal of 8 bases from V and 7 bases from J, the junction contained 4 bases not matched to a gene. CDR3 in amino acids: CASRTGGRNEQFF. In DNA form, the CDR3 reads TGTGCCAGCCGGACAGGGGGCCGTAATGAGCAGTTCTTC.

The rearrangement links TRBV19 to TRBJ1-5; tentative D call: TRBD1 (5 bases). Per germline, CDR1 LNHDA and CDR2 SQIVND (reference sequence). V was pared by 6 bases and J by 2 bases, with 14 bases between. The CDR3 is 15 amino acids. This CDR3 reads CASSYSTDRNQPQHF. The CDR3 DNA sequence: TGTGCCAGTAGCTATTCGACAGACCGCAATCAGCCCCAGCATTTT.

The chain joins TRBV28 to TRBJ2-1, with D unresolved. From germline, CDR1 is MDHEN and CDR2 SYDVKM. Deletions cut 4 bases from V and 7 bases from J, with 17 bases between. CDR3 length equals 15 residues. The CDR3: CASSSPRSFGNEQFF. In nucleotides, the CDR3 is TGTGCCAGCAGTTCCCCAAGGAGCTTTGGGAATGAGCAGTTCTTC. Full variable domain (remainder filled in from reference TRBV28 and TRBJ2-1): DVKVTQSSRYLVKRTGEKVFLECVQDMDHENMFWYRQDPGLGLRLIYFSYDVKMKEKGDIPEGYSVSREKKERFSLILESASTNQTSMYLCASSSPRSFGNEQFFGPGTRLTVL.

V is TRBV3-1 (or the pseudogene TRBV3-2) and J is TRBJ2-7, with D possibly TRBD1 on 6 matching bases. This CDR3 has 13 residues. Trimming took off 4 bases at V and 6 bases at J, with 13 bases between the two ends. The germline gives CDR1 LGHDT, CDR2 YNNKEL (reference sequence). The CDR3 sequence is CASSPFLGGEQYF. The CDR3 nucleotides are TGTGCCAGCAGCCCTTTCCTAGGGGGCGAGCAGTACTTC.

There are a few counts of this clone. As DNA, the CDR3 is TGTGCCACCAGTGAGGGGACAGGGGCTAATTCACCCCTCCACTTT. It specifies CATSEGTGANSPLHF. This chain connects TRBV24-1 to TRBJ1-6; 10 bases fit TRBD1. Trimming removed 4 bases from V and 6 bases from J; junction bases left unmatched: 2. Per the germline V gene, CDR1 is KGHDR and CDR2 is SFDVKD. CDR3 size: 15 residues.

This clone appeared a single time. The chain combines TRBV5-1 with TRBJ2-1, with no clear D. The CDR3 extends over 13 amino acids. V was shortened by 0 bases and J by 5 bases, with 6 bases between the two germline ends. CDR1 SGHRS and CDR2 YFSETQ come from the germline V gene. CDR3 coding DNA: TGCGCCAGCAGCTTGGGGACGAACAATGAGCAGTTCTTC. This codes for CASSLGTNNEQFF.

The V gene is TRBV4-1, the J gene TRBJ1-3; 12 bases line up with TRBD1. The CDR3 runs to 18 residues. Germline V gives CDR1 MGHRA, CDR2 YSYEKL. J gave up 2 bases and V 1 base, and 6 bases lay outside the gene matches. The DNA of the CDR3 is TGCGCCAGCAGCCAAGTCCCGGGACAGGGGGCTGCTGGAAACACCATATATTTT. It yields the protein CASSQVPGQGAAGNTIYF.

V is TRBV27 and J is TRBJ1-2; 8 nucleotides align to TRBD1. Germline CDR1 MNHEY, CDR2 SMNVEV (reference sequence). This CDR3 spans 12 amino acids. The trim removed 10 bases at V and 8 bases at J, leaving 9 bases unmatched. CDR3 residues: CATKQGVGGYTF. DNA of the CDR3: TGTGCCACTAAACAGGGGGTTGGCGGCTACACCTTC.

This chain uses TRBV10-3 with TRBJ2-2, with D possibly matching TRBD1 (6 bases). Germline CDR1 is ENHRY and CDR2 is SYGVKD. The CDR3 consists of 17 residues. V lost 0 bases and J 2 bases, leaving 13 bases between the germline ends. CDR3 sequence (DNA): TGTGCCATCAGTGAGTCGTTGGTAGGGGGTAACACCGGGGAGCTGTTTTTT. Residues: CAISESLVGGNTGELFF.

On this clone itself: The same CDR3 arises from other DNA sequences in this sample as well. The V call is TRBV7-8, the J call TRBJ1-1; D gene uncertain. The CDR3 totals 13 residues. Germline V gene sequence: CDR1 SGHVS, CDR2 FQNEAQ. V was shortened by 1 base and J by 1 base, with 4 bases between the two germline ends. CDR3 coding DNA: TGTGCCAGCAGCTTAGGAACGAACACTGAAGCTTTCTTT. It translates to CASSLGTNTEAFF.

The V call is TRBV15, the J call TRBJ2-1, with D perhaps being TRBD1 or TRBD2 (7 bases each). Per the germline V gene, CDR1 is LNHNV and CDR2 is YYDKDF (reference sequence). The V end lost 4 bases, the J end lost 3 bases, and 13 bases lay between the germline ends. The CDR3 contains 15 residues. CDR3 region: CATSKGAGDYNEQFF. The CDR3 DNA sequence: TGTGCCACCAGCAAGGGGGCGGGGGACTACAATGAGCAGTTCTTC.

The V call is TRBV6-1, the J call TRBJ1-5; TRBD1 is a possible D gene (5 bases). Germline V gene lookup returns CDR1 MNHNS and CDR2 SASEGT. The germline V and J ends were trimmed by 1 base and 2 bases, with 9 bases remaining between them. The CDR3 covers 15 residues. CDR3: CASSEEGGGNQPQHF. The DNA of the CDR3 is TGTGCCAGCAGTGAAGAAGGAGGGGGCAATCAGCCCCAGCATTTT.